The present T cell receptor beta chain was sequenced within a study of brain metastases from non-small cell lung cancer. Study results and caveats: Compared with their matched primary tumors, about 62% of brain metastases showed expanded T-cell clones.

The CDR3 has 15 residues. With 4 bases clipped from V and 6 bases from J, the junction kept 10 bases outside the gene matches. Germline V gene sequence: CDR1 PRHDT, CDR2 FYEKMQ (reference sequence). With respect to this clone: Its specificity is not known.

Assay used: immunoSEQ multiplex PCR; TCRdb lists only in-frame clones, some missing. The sample shows about 6,000 clones, roughly 80% of them seen only once. The chain links TRBV13 to TRBJ2-5; 8 bases map to TRBD1. Sequencing was performed on primary lung tumor tissue. This clonotype was obtained from a donor at least 40 years old with non-small cell lung cancer. The CDR3 here is CASSSGRGQGQTQYF. CDR3 sequence (DNA): TGTGCCAGCAGCTCCGGTAGAGGACAGGGTCAGACCCAGTACTTC.